This T cell receptor beta chain was profiled in a study of T cells in Graves' hyperthyroidism and ophthalmopathy. This clonotype occurred a few times. At one boundary the junction diverges from the germline segment, which might be a read error. There were TCR beta CDR3 regions amplified from RNA transcripts. The study used the HTBI primer set for a first-round RT-PCR of the TCR CDR3. TCRdb re-analysed the multiplex PCR reads in MiXCR, keeping a single row per CDR3 protein. The sample carries around 600,000 distinct CDR3 sequences, about 14% recorded once. This CDR3 contains 15 residues. Germline V gene lookup returns CDR1 LGHNA and CDR2 YSLEER.

The sample taken for sequencing was blood. V is TRBV4-3 and J is TRBJ1-2; D might be TRBD1 (5 bases). This TCR was recovered from a woman aged 50 to 65 with Graves' ophthalmopathy. The DNA for the CDR3 is TGCGCCAGCAGCGAAGAAGGGACGGGGAACTATGGCTACACCTTC. As protein: CASSEEGTGNYGYTF.